Given below is one T cell receptor (beta chain) in context. Germline CDR1 MDHEN, CDR2 SYDVKM. Trimming pared 3 bases from V and 6 bases from J, leaving 9 bases between. The CDR3 has 12 amino acids. This specimen comes from a study of blood T cell repertoires in COVID-19. As for the study in general: Some COVID-19 samples were acute and others convalescent; all came from the United States, Italy and Spain.

Repertoires were generated with immunoSEQ multiplex PCR, while TCRdb's copy carries only in-frame clones and drops some. Of under 9,500 clones in the sample, roughly 85% were seen once. The origin of this receptor is a human donor in a cohort sampled during active COVID-19. The chain employs TRBV28 and TRBJ2-7; tentatively, D is TRBD2 (6 bases). The sample was peripheral blood. CDR3 sequence (DNA): TGTGCCAGCAGTTTGCCCGGGGGCGAGCAGTACTTC. Translated, it gives CASSLPGGEQYF.